These T cell receptor beta chains were read from a single sample in a study of shared clonotypes between healthy human individuals. Method: immunoSEQ multiplex PCR; TCRdb's copy keeps in-frame clones and lacks some. The table records millions of clones, roughly 92% of them present only once. Specimen: naive CD4+ T cells sorted from blood. All receptors come from a man between 18 and 29 years old in good health. Both conserved end residues are part of each CDR3. Each record gives: V gene, CDR3 protein.

v_gene: TRBV30
CDR3aa: CAWTPSRSPTYYNSPLHF

v_gene: TRBV13
CDR3aa: CASSGSGSIDTQYF

v_gene: TRBV10-3
CDR3aa: CATTGTYNEQFF

v_gene: TRBV30
CDR3aa: CAWSSGTIKVGRGSNNSPLHF

v_gene: TRBV9
CDR3aa: CASSVDTGLAGPYEQYF

v_gene: TRBV18
CDR3aa: CASSPQSLAGGYEQYF

v_gene: TRBV5-1
CDR3aa: CASSWSSGTSYNEQFF

v_gene: TRBV18
CDR3aa: CASSRRVNGGAPETQYF

v_gene: TRBV11-2
CDR3aa: CASSLGSKGEETQYF

v_gene: TRBV7-2
CDR3aa: CASSLLAGTDTQYF

v_gene: TRBV5-5
CDR3aa: CASSLVGASYEQYF

v_gene: TRBV6-5
CDR3aa: CASSPSRPASPYF

v_gene: TRBV5-1
CDR3aa: CASSDGTGAGELFF

v_gene: TRBV5-8
CDR3aa: CASAAAWGISNQPQHF

v_gene: TRBV10-2
CDR3aa: CASRRGGVDQPQHF

v_gene: TRBV7-2
CDR3aa: CASSLQGLETQYF

v_gene: TRBV28
CDR3aa: CASSVQTGTGGNYGYTF

v_gene: TRBV5-1
CDR3aa: CASSIGGIFYEQYF

v_gene: TRBV5-1
CDR3aa: CASSLGAREKLFF

v_gene: TRBV7-8
CDR3aa: CASSFNDNSPLHF

v_gene: TRBV6-4
CDR3aa: CASSDSGPYEQYF

v_gene: TRBV18
CDR3aa: CASSRIQAGQGFSYEQYF

v_gene: TRBV19
CDR3aa: CASWDRLNYGYTF

v_gene: TRBV4-2
CDR3aa: CASSQDGRGISYNEQFF

v_gene: TRBV30
CDR3aa: CAWSADPTGRF

v_gene: TRBV5-1
CDR3aa: CASSLRGDRGQETQYF

v_gene: TRBV5-1
CDR3aa: CASSLNGASGNTIYF

v_gene: TRBV5-1
CDR3aa: CASNPPGPSTGELFF

v_gene: TRBV9
CDR3aa: CASSVTTGPDTQYF

v_gene: TRBV4-3
CDR3aa: CASSQDWDRGRVGYTF

v_gene: TRBV5-6
CDR3aa: CASSLDRGLHRGNTIYF

v_gene: TRBV5-1
CDR3aa: CASSFRGQGNPDTQYF

v_gene: TRBV6-1
CDR3aa: CASSEAPVGGRDGYTF

v_gene: TRBV19
CDR3aa: CASKTGVNTEAFF

v_gene: TRBV19
CDR3aa: CASSRTQGETQYF

v_gene: TRBV27
CDR3aa: CASSSQTAYQETQYF

v_gene: TRBV7-2
CDR3aa: CASSSPVNTEAFF

v_gene: TRBV7-9
CDR3aa: CASSYSGTGTYEQYF

v_gene: TRBV7-6
CDR3aa: CASSLRMGGTGVINEQFF

v_gene: TRBV11-3
CDR3aa: CASSPGGWGDTGELFF

v_gene: TRBV5-6
CDR3aa: CASSLAGKEAYNEQFF

v_gene: TRBV10-3
CDR3aa: CAISDRDRVGEQYF

v_gene: TRBV5-8
CDR3aa: CASLKASTDTQYF

v_gene: TRBV6-5
CDR3aa: CASSKLAGNNEQFF

v_gene: TRBV10-3
CDR3aa: CAVSRGNTEAFF

v_gene: TRBV14
CDR3aa: CASSQDPTSGRARETQYF

v_gene: TRBV5-1
CDR3aa: CASREGSANYGYTF

v_gene: TRBV19
CDR3aa: CASTTGDGSSYEQYF

v_gene: TRBV7-9
CDR3aa: CASSLGQGNYSPLHF

v_gene: TRBV6-5
CDR3aa: CASSRGTGEGNEQFF

v_gene: TRBV6-1
CDR3aa: CASSTELNTGELFF

v_gene: TRBV28
CDR3aa: CASSSRQGASSPLHF

v_gene: TRBV7-2
CDR3aa: CASRAPGGRDTQYF

v_gene: TRBV2
CDR3aa: CASSAWQVGQPQHF

v_gene: TRBV7-2
CDR3aa: CASSLPGGNQPQHF

v_gene: TRBV6-5
CDR3aa: CASSRTVQETQYF

v_gene: TRBV7-9
CDR3aa: CASSLGQGVTDTQYF

v_gene: TRBV5-1
CDR3aa: CASSPSSGLQETQYF

v_gene: TRBV10-3
CDR3aa: CATLVTGGGPTDTQYF